This T cell receptor (beta chain) was recovered during a study of T-cell memory formation after mild COVID-19. The study's findings and limits: Balance between CD4 and CD8 was seen in clones contracting day 15 to 85, and a CD4+ lean was seen in later expanders.

It was 5'RACE with constant-segment primers that produced the TCR alpha and TCR beta cDNA libraries, which carried sample barcodes and UMIs. TCRdb fed the 5' RACE reads into MiXCR, producing one record per CDR3 protein. This sample carries a few hundred thousand distinct CDR3 sequences, around 28% of them seen once, and the ten largest clones take approximately 15%. In germline, CDR1 is LNHDA, CDR2 SQIVND (reference sequence). The CDR3 spans 14 residues. Trimming pared 7 bases from V and 0 bases from J, leaving 10 bases between. Notes on this clonotype: Antigen unknown.

Sequencing was performed on PBMCs or a T cell subset sorted from them (not recorded which). The chain is built from TRBV19 and TRBJ1-5; D gene ambiguous. The TCR comes from an adult woman who had mild COVID-19 (a few samples of this study predate the infection). Cell type and time point are not known. This CDR3 is CASKERDSNQPQHF. The CDR3 nucleotides are TGTGCCAGTAAAGAGCGAGATAGCAATCAGCCCCAGCATTTT.